This T cell receptor beta chain emerged from a study of patients and donors after allogeneic stem cell transplantation. In germline, CDR1 is GTSNPN, CDR2 SVGIG (reference sequence). V was trimmed by 3 bases and J by 5 bases, leaving 13 bases between them. There are 13 residues in the CDR3. TCRdb analysed the RT-PCR reads with MiXCR anew, one entry per CDR3 protein. The data show roughly 960,000 distinct CDR3 sequences, roughly 18% seen once. This clonotype showed up just a few times. The clonotype comes from a human donor who was either an allogeneic HSCT recipient or a stem cell or donor lymphocyte infusion donor (not recorded which). It is not recorded whose cells these are; they may come from a transplant donor. The V and J genes are TRBV30 and TRBJ1-1; no reliable D call. Sample: blood, either unsorted or a sorted T cell fraction (not recorded which). The CDR3 is CAWSGSRRTEAFF. Here the CDR3 DNA reads TGTGCCTGGAGCGGGTCGCGGAGGACTGAAGCTTTCTTT.